This TCR beta chain stems from a study of radiotherapy plus CTLA-4 blockade in lung cancer. Study details: Among patients, more than 15% showed objective responses, and approximately 31% had disease control. Study conclusions and caveats: How blood T cell clones changed early, along with interferon-beta, reportedly forecast response best. Expansion of tumor-derived TCR clones was observed in blood after radiotherapy plus ipilimumab.

The V segment lost 2 bases and the J segment 10 bases; nucleotides outside the gene matches: 5. The CDR3 length is 14 residues. Germline loops: CDR1 LGHNA, CDR2 YSLEER. Sequencing was performed with immunoSEQ multiplex PCR; in TCRdb, only in-frame clones are kept and a portion is missing. The sample shows about 45,000 clones, 76% of them seen only once. About this clone itself: Antigen unknown.

This clonotype was obtained from a human donor with non-small cell lung cancer who had stable disease on radiotherapy plus ipilimumab. The input for sequencing was peripheral blood, taken from a patient treated with radiotherapy plus ipilimumab. The chain uses TRBV4-3 and TRBJ1-6, with TRBD1 matching 7 bases. Written as DNA, the CDR3 is TGCGCCAGCAGCCAAATGACAGGGAACTCACCCCTCCACTTT. Protein: CASSQMTGNSPLHF.